Presented here are 10 T cell receptor beta chains from one specimen sequenced in a study of blood T cell repertoires in COVID-19. Libraries were prepared by immunoSEQ multiplex PCR; TCRdb keeps only in-frame clonotypes and omits some of them. Of about 180,000 clones in the sample, around 80% were seen once. Material for sequencing was peripheral blood. The origin of the receptors is an older man with active or convalescent COVID-19.

The chain links TRBV7-6 to TRBJ2-1; D remains ambiguous. Trimming removed 0 bases at V and 0 bases at J, with 6 bases between. The CDR3 is 15 amino acids. Per the germline V gene, CDR1 is SGHVS and CDR2 is FNYEAQ. CDR3 nucleotide sequence: TGTGCCAGCAGCTTAGCGATCAGCTCCTACAATGAGCAGTTCTTC. It codes for CASSLAISSYNEQFF.

Points on this clone: Other DNA sequences in this sample translate to the same CDR3. The gene calls are TRBV6-5 and TRBJ2-6, with 8 bases aligning to TRBD2. J was trimmed by 4 bases and V by 6 bases; bases with no gene match: 5. Germline CDR1 is MNHEY and CDR2 is SVGAGI. CDR3 length: 15 amino acids. The CDR3 here is CASRSGGAGANVLTF. In DNA form, the CDR3 reads TGTGCCAGCAGGTCCGGGGGGGCAGGGGCCAACGTCCTGACTTTC.

The chain is built from TRBV7-2 and TRBJ2-1; no reliable D call. Germline V gene lookup returns CDR1 SGHTA and CDR2 FQGNSA. The CDR3 length is 12 residues. The V and J ends lost 2 bases and 7 bases respectively, with 6 bases between them. As DNA, the CDR3 is TGTGCCAGCAGCTTAAACGGGAATGAGCAGTTCTTC. It is translated as CASSLNGNEQFF.

V is TRBV28 and J is TRBJ1-4; 7 bases match TRBD1. V trimming: 5 bases; J trimming: 3 bases; junction bases outside the gene matches: 6. Germline V gene data show CDR1 as MDHEN and CDR2 as SYDVKM. The CDR3 is made up of 15 amino acids. CDR3 amino acids: CASSPRTGSNEKLFF. The CDR3 bases are TGTGCCAGCAGTCCCCGGACAGGATCTAATGAAAAACTGTTTTTT. Combining the CDR3 with reference TRBV28 and TRBJ1-4 gives the whole variable domain DVKVTQSSRYLVKRTGEKVFLECVQDMDHENMFWYRQDPGLGLRLIYFSYDVKMKEKGDIPEGYSVSREKKERFSLILESASTNQTSMYLCASSPRTGSNEKLFFGSGTQLSVL.

The chain combines TRBV6-1 with TRBJ1-5, with unresolved D. The CDR3 totals 16 residues. Germline V CDR1 and CDR2: MNHNS, SASEGT. V dropped 2 bases and J dropped 1 base, with 12 bases sitting between them. The CDR3 spells CASSERAGMSNQPQHF. CDR3 DNA sequence: TGTGCCAGCAGTGAAAGGGCGGGCATGAGCAATCAGCCCCAGCATTTT.

This clone was detected only once. The V gene is TRBV4-1, the J gene TRBJ1-1; D ambiguous. The CDR3 contains 14 residues. The germline CDR1 and CDR2 sequences are MGHRA and YSYEKL. V lost 2 bases and J 6 bases, leaving 13 bases between the germline ends. CDR3 sequence reads: CASSQYEEYPEAFF. CDR3 nucleotide sequence: TGCGCCAGCAGCCAATACGAAGAGTATCCTGAAGCTTTCTTT.

The rearrangement uses TRBV6-5 and TRBJ1-1; 9 bases agree with TRBD1. In germline, CDR1 is MNHEY, CDR2 SVGAGI. Unmatched junction bases numbered 2, after V lost 8 bases and J lost 1 base. This CDR3 is 13 amino acids long. The CDR3 sequence is CASQGQGNTEAFF. CDR3 in DNA: TGTGCCAGCCAGGGACAGGGGAACACTGAAGCTTTCTTT.

The J gene is TRBJ1-6, the V gene TRBV7-9; D gene ambiguous. The V and J ends lost 0 bases and 9 bases respectively, with 9 bases between them. The CDR3 contains 14 residues. CDR1 and CDR2 from the germline V gene are SEHNR and FQNEAQ (reference sequence). This chain's CDR3 is CASSLAAASSPLHF. The CDR3 DNA sequence: TGTGCCAGCAGCTTAGCGGCAGCTAGTTCACCCCTCCACTTT.

The chain recombines TRBV6-6 with TRBJ2-7; tentative D call: TRBD1 (5 bases). The CDR3 contains 13 residues. The germline gives CDR1 MNHNY, CDR2 SVGAGI (reference sequence). The V end lost 6 bases, the J end lost 2 bases, and 11 bases lay between the germline ends. CDR3 coding DNA: TGTGCCAGCAGAACGACGGACACCTACGAGCAGTACTTC. Protein: CASRTTDTYEQYF.

This clone was counted only a few times. This chain uses TRBV4-1 with TRBJ1-2; 11 nucleotides line up with TRBD1. Trimming cost V 2 bases and J 0 bases; bases outside gene matches: 8. Germline V gene data show CDR1 as MGHRA and CDR2 as YSYEKL. The CDR3 totals 18 residues. The CDR3 DNA reads as TGCGCCAGCAGCCAACGAGGGACAGGGGGTGAAACTAACTATGGCTACACCTTC. It encodes CASSQRGTGGETNYGYTF.